This T cell receptor beta chain was observed in a study of tumor-infiltrating lymphocytes in oesophageal squamous cell carcinoma. CDR1 and CDR2 from the germline V gene are SGDLS and YYNGEE. CDR3 length: 14 residues. This clonotype was seen a handful of times. TCRdb reprocessed the PCR reads with MiXCR, giving one entry per CDR3 protein. Here the sample spans 16,000 or so distinct CDR3 sequences, about 45% being singletons. This clonotype was sampled from a male donor with esophageal squamous cell carcinoma. V and J are TRBV9 and TRBJ2-7; no firm D call. The J call may be faulty, since TRBJ2-1 better matches the DNA end. Material for sequencing was esophageal tumor tissue. The DNA for the CDR3 is TGTGCCAGCAGCGTAGAGAGTCCTGGGGATGAGCAGTTCTTC. This codes for CASSVESPGDEQFF.